The 22 T cell receptor beta chains below all came from one sample that was sequenced in a study of blood T cells in healthy people across ages. Primers used in a second PCR of roughly 7 to 12 cycles were a sample-barcoded 5' primer and a J-beta primer mix. One entry per CDR3 protein, called by TCRdb with MiXCR from the 5' RACE reads. The sample consists of approximately 690,000 distinct CDR3 sequences, around 54% of them appearing once. The sequenced sample was blood. All receptors come from a man between 60 and 70 years old in good health.

In nucleotides, the CDR3 is TGTGCCAGCAACCCGACAGGGCTGGGACCCGGGGCTTTCTTT. This codes for CASNPTGLGPGAFF. V and J are TRBV6-2 or TRBV6-3 and TRBJ1-1, with 7 bases matching TRBD1. Trimming removed 7 bases from V and 11 bases from J; junction bases left unmatched: 16. The CDR3 totals 14 residues. Per the germline V gene, CDR1 is MNHEY and CDR2 is SVGEGT.

J is TRBJ2-7 and V is TRBV7-9; 10 positions agree with TRBD1. Germline V gene data show CDR1 as SEHNR and CDR2 as FQNEAQ (reference sequence). The trim removed 2 bases at V and 6 bases at J, leaving 7 bases unmatched. The length of the CDR3 is 15 residues. The chain's CDR3 is CASSLRGTGAGEQYF. The CDR3 DNA reads as TGTGCCAGCAGCTTAAGAGGGACAGGGGCCGGCGAGCAGTACTTC.

V is TRBV10-3 and J is TRBJ1-2; a weak D match, TRBD1 (5 bases). V was trimmed by 0 bases and J by 4 bases, leaving 15 bases between them. CDR1 and CDR2 from the germline V gene are ENHRY and SYGVKD. The CDR3 totals 16 residues. As DNA, the CDR3 is TGTGCCATCAGTGAGTCTCGGGAGCGGGGGAGCTATGGCTACACCTTC. The encoded protein is CAISESRERGSYGYTF.

This clonotype was seen only a few times. The chain links TRBV14 to TRBJ1-2, with D possibly matching TRBD1 (5 bases). Deletions cut 2 bases from V and 8 bases from J, with 9 bases between. The CDR3 consists of 12 residues. CDR1 and CDR2 from the germline V gene are SGHDN and FVKESK. CDR3: CASSQQGFGYTF. The CDR3 nucleotides are TGTGCCAGCAGCCAACAGGGTTTCGGCTACACCTTC.

The DNA of the CDR3 is TGCAGCGGGGGAGGGACAGGGTTTTCAGATACGCAGTATTTT. Protein: CSGGGTGFSDTQYF. The rearrangement uses TRBV29-1 and TRBJ2-3, with 9 bases fitting TRBD1. The germline CDR1 and CDR2 sequences are SQVTM and ANQGSEA. CDR3 size: 14 residues. Germline trimming cut 7 bases from V and 4 bases from J; bases unmatched to any gene: 9.

The rearrangement joins TRBV5-1 to TRBJ1-2; TRBD1 is a possible D gene (5 bases). Trimming left V 0 bases short and J 8 bases short, with 14 bases between. The length of the CDR3 is 14 residues. The germline gives CDR1 SGHRS, CDR2 YFSETQ. CDR3 region: CASSLADQAGGYTF. The CDR3 DNA sequence: TGCGCCAGCAGCTTGGCCGATCAGGCAGGGGGCTACACCTTC.

The chain links TRBV6-1 to TRBJ1-1; D might be TRBD1 (6 bases). V was shortened by 7 bases and J by 3 bases, with 12 bases between the two germline ends. Germline CDR1 and CDR2: MNHNS and SASEGT. This CDR3 has 13 amino acids. CDR3: CASTEDSYTEAFF. CDR3 in DNA: TGTGCCAGCACCGAGGACAGTTACACTGAAGCTTTCTTT.

This clonotype was counted between two and nine times. V is TRBV20-1 and J is TRBJ1-6; D is perhaps TRBD1 (5 bases). Trimming took 5 bases from V and 9 from J, leaving 20 bases between them. The CDR3 consists of 15 residues. Germline V gene lookup returns CDR1 DFQATT and CDR2 SNEGSKA (reference sequence). CDR3 sequence reads: CSAGRTDTGPSPLHF. The CDR3, as DNA: TGCAGTGCTGGTAGAACGGACACGGGACCTTCACCCCTCCACTTT.

A word on this clonotype: A much larger clone is a single base away; this may be a read error. The J gene is TRBJ2-6, the V gene TRBV28; tentatively, D is TRBD2 (6 bases). Germline CDR1 reads MDHEN; CDR2 reads SYDVKM. CDR3 size: 13 residues. Here the CDR3 reads CASSLGGANVQTF. The DNA of the CDR3 is TGTGCCAGCAGTTTAGGAGGGGCCAACGTCCAGACTTTC. Together with reference TRBV28 and TRBJ2-6, the CDR3 gives the full variable domain: DVKVTQSSRYLVKRTGEKVFLECVQDMDHENMFWYRQDPGLGLRLIYFSYDVKMKEKGDIPEGYSVSREKKERFSLILESASTNQTSMYLCASSLGGANVQTFGAGSRLTVL.

This clonotype turned up a few times. The chain is built from TRBV14 and TRBJ2-5, with 9 positions matching TRBD1. Trimming removed 4 bases from V and 2 bases from J; junction bases left unmatched: 5. The germline V gene encodes CDR1 SGHDN and CDR2 FVKESK. This CDR3 has 15 residues. The CDR3 here is CASSRWTGVQETQYF. Written as DNA, the CDR3 is TGTGCCAGCAGCCGATGGACAGGGGTGCAAGAGACCCAGTACTTC.

Only a few counts were recorded for this clonotype. The chain recombines TRBV6-1 with TRBJ1-1; D remains unclear. The length of the CDR3 is 12 residues. V lost 6 bases and J 4 bases, leaving 9 bases between the germline ends. The V gene's germline CDR1 is MNHNS and CDR2 SASEGT. The CDR3 loop is CASREVGTEAFF. As DNA, the CDR3 is TGTGCCAGCAGGGAGGTCGGCACTGAAGCTTTCTTT.

The genes are TRBV29-1 and TRBJ1-1, with unresolved D. CDR1 SQVTM and CDR2 ANQGSEA come from the germline V gene. With 1 base removed from V and 2 bases from J, the gap between germline ends came to 2 bases. There are 11 residues in the CDR3. CDR3: CSVEGNTEAFF. In nucleotides, the CDR3 is TGCAGCGTTGAAGGAAACACTGAAGCTTTCTTT.

V gene TRBV27 combines with J gene TRBJ2-3; no reliable D call. The CDR3 runs to 13 residues. The V gene lost 9 bases and the J gene lost 1 base, with 11 bases spanning the gap. The germline V gene encodes CDR1 MNHEY and CDR2 SMNVEV (reference sequence). CDR3 nucleotide sequence: TGTGCCAGTCGAGAGTCGGGCACAGATACGCAGTATTTT. This translates into CASRESGTDTQYF.

The chain uses TRBV6-5 and TRBJ2-2; D may be TRBD1 (6 bases). Germline V gene lookup returns CDR1 MNHEY and CDR2 SVGAGI. The germline V and J ends were trimmed by 5 bases and 7 bases, with 11 bases remaining between them. There are 13 residues in the CDR3. CDR3 amino acids: CASSLQGSGELFF. DNA for the CDR3: TGTGCCAGCAGTCTACAGGGTAGCGGGGAGCTGTTTTTT.

The chain couples TRBV20-1 to TRBJ1-2; D is undetermined. This CDR3 has 14 residues. V was clipped by 0 bases and J by 8 bases, with 16 bases between them. Per germline, CDR1 DFQATT and CDR2 SNEGSKA (reference sequence). This CDR3 reads CSARDLQSWVGYTF. CDR3 in DNA: TGCAGTGCTAGAGATCTCCAGAGTTGGGTAGGCTACACCTTC.

V usage is TRBV11-2 and J usage is TRBJ1-2; 10 bases are a match to TRBD1. The trim removed 9 bases at V and 4 bases at J, leaving 8 bases unmatched. The V gene's germline CDR1 is SGHAT and CDR2 FQNNGV. This CDR3 has 14 residues. CDR3 protein: CASELGTGVYGYTF. The CDR3 DNA reads TGTGCCAGTGAACTCGGGACAGGGGTCTATGGCTACACCTTC. Supplemented by reference TRBV11-2 and TRBJ1-2, the full variable domain reads EAGVAQSPRYKIIEKRQSVAFWCNPISGHATLYWYQQILGQGPKLLIQFQNNGVVDDSQLPKDRFSAERLKGVDSTLKIQPAKLEDSAVYLCASELGTGVYGYTFGSGTRLTVV.

The chain joins TRBV4-1 to TRBJ1-2; D is perhaps TRBD1 (6 bases). The V gene's germline CDR1 is MGHRA and CDR2 YSYEKL. The CDR3 runs 19 residues. With 0 bases removed from V and 4 bases from J, the gap between germline ends came to 24 bases. The CDR3 DNA follows: TGCGCCAGCAGCCAAGATCCCACTTACACCCAAACAGGGATCTATGGCTACACCTTC. Translating it yields CASSQDPTYTQTGIYGYTF.

This chain links TRBV5-4 with TRBJ2-7; tentative D call: TRBD2 (6 bases). V gave up 2 bases and J gave up 7 bases, with 10 bases separating them. CDR3 size: 12 residues. Germline V CDR1 and CDR2: SGHNT, YYREEE (reference sequence). In DNA form, the CDR3 reads TGTGCCAGCAGCTTCGTGGGGAGGGAGCAGTACTTC. Residues: CASSFVGREQYF.

This chain joins TRBV11-2 and TRBJ2-1; TRBD2 matches 7 bases. The J segment lost 8 bases and the V segment lost 5 bases, leaving 9 bases of the junction unmatched. Germline V gene data show CDR1 as SGHAT and CDR2 as FQNNGV. The length of the CDR3 is 14 residues. CDR3 sequence: CASSLVGGSYEQFF. CDR3 DNA: TGTGCCAGCAGCCTAGTCGGGGGGAGTTATGAGCAGTTCTTC.

This chain connects TRBV6-5 to TRBJ1-2; 8 nucleotides align to TRBD1. Germline CDR1 is MNHEY and CDR2 is SVGAGI. The V and J ends lost 5 bases and 5 bases, in that order; junction bases with no gene match: 7. The CDR3 loop spans 14 amino acids. The CDR3: CASSVRDRLYGYTF. The CDR3 region has the DNA TGTGCCAGCAGTGTCCGGGACAGGCTATATGGCTACACCTTC.

The sample holds a few counts of this clonotype. The rearrangement links TRBV27 to TRBJ2-5; a weak D match, TRBD2 (6 bases). The ends were cut back, 3 bases at V and 5 bases at J, with 19 bases in the middle. This CDR3 has 16 residues. Germline-derived CDR1 and CDR2 are MNHEY and SMNVEV (reference sequence). Written as DNA, the CDR3 is TGTGCCAGCAGTTTCCATGCTAGCGCGGGGCAGGAGACCCAGTACTTC. This encodes CASSFHASAGQETQYF.

This clonotype was recorded a few times. The rearrangement links TRBV29-1 to TRBJ2-3, with D unclear. Germline V gene data show CDR1 as SQVTM and CDR2 as ANQGSEA. The length of the CDR3 is 16 residues. Trimming stripped 1 base from V and 5 bases from J, with 19 bases between. The CDR3: CSVEGLERSKVDTQYF. Written as DNA, the CDR3 is TGCAGCGTTGAAGGGCTAGAGCGCTCAAAGGTAGATACGCAGTATTTT.